This is a list of T cell receptor beta chains from one sample in a study of multiple sclerosis patients with progressive multifocal leukoencephalopathy. The repertoire was sequenced with immunoSEQ multiplex PCR; TCRdb's copy has only in-frame clones and lacks some. The sample includes tens of thousands of clones, 85% to 90% of them seen just once. The sample here was PBMCs, taken from a patient treated with natalizumab. These receptors originate from a woman aged 30 to 39 with progressive multifocal leukoencephalopathy. The CDR3 runs from the conserved cysteine through the conserved F or W. The order of the fields is clone size, D gene, J gene, V gene, CDR3 DNA, CDR3 protein. D genes are given only for firm matches. The size entry is marked missing in some rows and otherwise reads once, few, many or a size class.

clone_size: NA; d_call: NA; j_call: TRBJ1-2; v_call: TRBV15; cdr3_nt: TGTGCCACCAGCCTCGTGTCTGCCTATGGCTACACCTTC; cdr3_aa: CATSLVSAYGYTF
clone_size: NA; d_call: NA; j_call: TRBJ2-1; v_call: TRBV11-2; cdr3_nt: TGTGCCAGCAGCTTAACTTCGAGGCTCTACAATGAGCAGTTCTTC; cdr3_aa: CASSLTSRLYNEQFF
clone_size: NA; d_call: NA; j_call: TRBJ1-3; v_call: TRBV30; cdr3_nt: TGTGCCTGGAGCCTCCAAACAGGGACGAGTCGCACCATATATTTT; cdr3_aa: CAWSLQTGTSRTIYF
clone_size: NA; d_call: NA; j_call: TRBJ2-7; v_call: TRBV6-1; cdr3_nt: TGTGCCAGCCCAGGGGACGGCTTCTCCTACGAGCAGTACTTC; cdr3_aa: CASPGDGFSYEQYF
clone_size: NA; d_call: NA; j_call: TRBJ1-2; v_call: TRBV4-2; cdr3_nt: TGTGCCAGCAGCCAAGATGCAGGAACGAACTATGGCTACACCTTC; cdr3_aa: CASSQDAGTNYGYTF
clone_size: NA; d_call: TRBD1; j_call: TRBJ1-4; v_call: TRBV28; cdr3_nt: TGTGCCAGCAGCCCGATCGACAGGGATAATGAAAAACTGTTTTTT; cdr3_aa: CASSPIDRDNEKLFF
clone_size: once; d_call: NA; j_call: TRBJ1-5; v_call: TRBV11-3; cdr3_nt: TGTGCCAGCAGCTTTTCGGGAAATCAGCCCCAGCATTTT; cdr3_aa: CASSFSGNQPQHF
clone_size: NA; d_call: NA; j_call: TRBJ1-2; v_call: TRBV6-5; cdr3_nt: TGTGCCAGCAGTGACTTTAGGGGCTACACCTTC; cdr3_aa: CASSDFRGYTF
clone_size: NA; d_call: NA; j_call: TRBJ1-1; v_call: TRBV30; cdr3_nt: TGTGCCACTCAGACGGGGGCTGAAGCTTTCTTT; cdr3_aa: CATQTGAEAFF
clone_size: NA; d_call: NA; j_call: TRBJ1-5; v_call: TRBV30; cdr3_nt: TGTGCCTGGAGCGCCTCTCAGCGCAATCAGCCCCAGCATTTT; cdr3_aa: CAWSASQRNQPQHF
clone_size: NA; d_call: NA; j_call: TRBJ2-4; v_call: TRBV11-2; cdr3_nt: TGTGCCAGCAGCCAGGGGTGGACCAAAAACATTCAGTACTTC; cdr3_aa: CASSQGWTKNIQYF
clone_size: NA; d_call: NA; j_call: TRBJ2-7; v_call: TRBV19; cdr3_nt: TGTGCCAGTAGTGGAATCCTAGGCGAGCAGTACTTC; cdr3_aa: CASSGILGEQYF
clone_size: NA; d_call: NA; j_call: TRBJ2-1; v_call: TRBV7-2; cdr3_nt: TGTGCCCTAGGGGACAATGAGCAGTTCTTC; cdr3_aa: CALGDNEQFF
clone_size: NA; d_call: NA; j_call: TRBJ2-7; v_call: TRBV28; cdr3_nt: TGTGCCAGCAGTTGGACGGACGAGCAGTACTTC; cdr3_aa: CASSWTDEQYF
clone_size: NA; d_call: NA; j_call: TRBJ2-3; v_call: TRBV5-4; cdr3_nt: TGTGCCAGCAGCTTGCACCTCGGGGGCGGCACAGATACGCAGTATTTT; cdr3_aa: CASSLHLGGGTDTQYF
clone_size: NA; d_call: NA; j_call: TRBJ2-1; v_call: TRBV5-1; cdr3_nt: TGCGCCAGCAGCTTGAATTGGGCCGAAAGCTCCTACAATGAGCAGTTCTTC; cdr3_aa: CASSLNWAESSYNEQFF
clone_size: NA; d_call: NA; j_call: TRBJ1-2; v_call: TRBV18; cdr3_nt: TGTGCCAGCTCACCACCGCACGGCGATGGCTACACCTTC; cdr3_aa: CASSPPHGDGYTF
clone_size: NA; d_call: TRBD1; j_call: TRBJ2-4; v_call: TRBV6-6; cdr3_nt: TGTGCCAGCAGTCGACAGGGGCTAGCCAAAAACATTCAGTACTTC; cdr3_aa: CASSRQGLAKNIQYF
clone_size: NA; d_call: NA; j_call: TRBJ2-2; v_call: TRBV6-4; cdr3_nt: TGTGCCAGCAGGCCGACAGCCACCGGGGAGCTGTTTTTT; cdr3_aa: CASRPTATGELFF
clone_size: NA; d_call: NA; j_call: TRBJ1-2; v_call: TRBV10-3; cdr3_nt: TGTGCCATCAGTGAGTCCCGGTCAAATGGCTACACCTTC; cdr3_aa: CAISESRSNGYTF
clone_size: NA; d_call: NA; j_call: TRBJ1-1; v_call: TRBV30; cdr3_nt: TGTGCCTGGAGTGTAATGGGGAACACTGAAGCTTTCTTT; cdr3_aa: CAWSVMGNTEAFF
clone_size: NA; d_call: NA; j_call: TRBJ2-3; v_call: TRBV5-8; cdr3_nt: TGTGCCAGCAGCTTGATTGGAGGTTCCAGGGTTACGCAGTATTTT; cdr3_aa: CASSLIGGSRVTQYF
clone_size: NA; d_call: NA; j_call: TRBJ1-1; v_call: TRBV6-5; cdr3_nt: TGTGCCAGCAGTTACCCTCAGTCAGCTGAAGCTTTCTTT; cdr3_aa: CASSYPQSAEAFF
clone_size: NA; d_call: NA; j_call: TRBJ1-1; v_call: TRBV4-1; cdr3_nt: TGCGCCAGCAGCCTCTGGACGGGAAACACTGAAGCTTTCTTT; cdr3_aa: CASSLWTGNTEAFF
clone_size: NA; d_call: NA; j_call: TRBJ2-7; v_call: TRBV4-3; cdr3_nt: TGCGCCAGCAGCCAAGATCGGGGGCCCTACGAGCAGTACTTC; cdr3_aa: CASSQDRGPYEQYF
clone_size: NA; d_call: NA; j_call: TRBJ2-1; v_call: TRBV21-1; cdr3_nt: TGTGCCAGCCCCGGGACTAGGGCGAATGAGCAGTTCTTC; cdr3_aa: CASPGTRANEQFF
clone_size: few; d_call: TRBD1; j_call: TRBJ2-2; v_call: TRBV7-3; cdr3_nt: TGTGCCAGCAGCTTAAAGGGACAGGGGAAGGAGCTGTTTTTT; cdr3_aa: CASSLKGQGKELFF
clone_size: NA; d_call: NA; j_call: TRBJ2-1; v_call: TRBV25-1; cdr3_nt: TGTGCCAGCAGTCTTTCGACGGATGAGCAGTTCTTC; cdr3_aa: CASSLSTDEQFF
clone_size: NA; d_call: NA; j_call: TRBJ1-1; v_call: TRBV6-5; cdr3_nt: TGTGCCAGCAGTTACTTAGGGATAAACACTGAAGCTTTCTTT; cdr3_aa: CASSYLGINTEAFF
clone_size: NA; d_call: NA; j_call: TRBJ1-3; v_call: TRBV7-9; cdr3_nt: TGTGCCAGCAGCGTCGGGACTGCTGGAAACACCATATATTTT; cdr3_aa: CASSVGTAGNTIYF
clone_size: NA; d_call: TRBD1; j_call: TRBJ1-5; v_call: TRBV19; cdr3_nt: TGTGCCAGCCCTGAGACAGGGTGCAATCAGCCCCAGCATTTT; cdr3_aa: CASPETGCNQPQHF
clone_size: NA; d_call: NA; j_call: TRBJ2-7; v_call: TRBV28; cdr3_nt: TGTGCCAGCAGTTACCTTTCCCCGTACGAGCAGTACTTC; cdr3_aa: CASSYLSPYEQYF
clone_size: NA; d_call: NA; j_call: TRBJ1-5; v_call: TRBV7-8; cdr3_nt: TGTGCCAGCAGCCCTGGACTGCAGCCCCAGCATTTT; cdr3_aa: CASSPGLQPQHF
clone_size: NA; d_call: TRBD2; j_call: TRBJ2-5; v_call: TRBV4-3; cdr3_nt: TGCGCCAGCAGCCAGACTAGCGGGGATCAAGAGACCCAGTACTTC; cdr3_aa: CASSQTSGDQETQYF
clone_size: NA; d_call: TRBD1; j_call: TRBJ1-2; v_call: TRBV5-8; cdr3_nt: TGTGCCAGCAGCCCGGGACAGGGACGGTACTATGGCTACACCTTC; cdr3_aa: CASSPGQGRYYGYTF
clone_size: NA; d_call: NA; j_call: TRBJ1-6; v_call: TRBV20-1; cdr3_nt: TGCAGTGCTAGGGCAGGATCACCCCTCCACTTT; cdr3_aa: CSARAGSPLHF
clone_size: NA; d_call: NA; j_call: TRBJ2-5; v_call: TRBV25-1; cdr3_nt: TGTGCCAGCAATCACAGGGCCCAGGAGACCCAGTACTTC; cdr3_aa: CASNHRAQETQYF
clone_size: NA; d_call: NA; j_call: TRBJ1-2; v_call: TRBV7-9; cdr3_nt: TGTGCCAGCAGCTTAGGAACCGATTATGGCTACACCTTC; cdr3_aa: CASSLGTDYGYTF
clone_size: once; d_call: TRBD1; j_call: TRBJ2-2; v_call: TRBV6-6; cdr3_nt: TGTGCCAGCAGGACTCAGGGGGCGAACACCGGGGAGCTGTTTTTT; cdr3_aa: CASRTQGANTGELFF
clone_size: NA; d_call: TRBD2; j_call: TRBJ2-3; v_call: TRBV2; cdr3_nt: TGTGCCAGCAGTCCCTGGGGTAGCGGGAGAAGTGAAGATACGCAGTATTTT; cdr3_aa: CASSPWGSGRSEDTQYF
clone_size: NA; d_call: NA; j_call: TRBJ2-2; v_call: TRBV2; cdr3_nt: TGTGCCAGCAGTGAAACTAGGCTAGCGTCCGGGGAGCTGTTTTTT; cdr3_aa: CASSETRLASGELFF
clone_size: NA; d_call: NA; j_call: TRBJ2-3; v_call: TRBV19; cdr3_nt: TGTGCCAGCTCCCGGGCCACTTACCCAGATACGCAGTATTTT; cdr3_aa: CASSRATYPDTQYF
clone_size: few; d_call: NA; j_call: TRBJ1-2; v_call: TRBV28; cdr3_nt: TGTGCCAGCAGGCCGGCCGCTGGCTACACCTTC; cdr3_aa: CASRPAAGYTF
clone_size: NA; d_call: NA; j_call: TRBJ1-6; v_call: TRBV27; cdr3_nt: TGTGCCAGCAGTTTATCGAGCGGTTTGATACAGGATAATTCACCCCTCCACTTT; cdr3_aa: CASSLSSGLIQDNSPLHF
clone_size: few; d_call: TRBD2; j_call: TRBJ2-2; v_call: TRBV5-4; cdr3_nt: TGTGCCAGCAGCTTGGGACTAGCGGGCACCGGGGAGCTGTTTTTT; cdr3_aa: CASSLGLAGTGELFF
clone_size: NA; d_call: NA; j_call: TRBJ1-4; v_call: TRBV10-2; cdr3_nt: TGCGCCAGCAGTGTTTCCGAGTCTAATGAAAAACTGTTTTTT; cdr3_aa: CASSVSESNEKLFF
clone_size: NA; d_call: NA; j_call: TRBJ2-7; v_call: TRBV9; cdr3_nt: TGTGCCAGCAGCGTAGGCGGCGGTCCCTACGAGCAGTACTTC; cdr3_aa: CASSVGGGPYEQYF
clone_size: NA; d_call: TRBD1; j_call: TRBJ1-2; v_call: TRBV7-2; cdr3_nt: TGTGCCAGCAGCTTCGGGGGACAGGGGAGTAACTATGGCTACACCTTC; cdr3_aa: CASSFGGQGSNYGYTF
clone_size: NA; d_call: TRBD1; j_call: TRBJ2-7; v_call: TRBV7-9; cdr3_nt: TGTGCCAGCAGCTTAGGGACAGGGGTTTCCGAGCAGTACTTC; cdr3_aa: CASSLGTGVSEQYF
clone_size: NA; d_call: TRBD1; j_call: TRBJ1-1; v_call: TRBV6-6; cdr3_nt: TGTGCCAGCAGTTTCGGGACAGCTTACACTGAAGCTTTCTTT; cdr3_aa: CASSFGTAYTEAFF
clone_size: NA; d_call: TRBD1; j_call: TRBJ1-6; v_call: TRBV28; cdr3_nt: TGTGCCAGCAGTTTACAGGGGGTCGGTAATTCACCCCTCCACTTT; cdr3_aa: CASSLQGVGNSPLHF
clone_size: NA; d_call: TRBD2; j_call: TRBJ2-7; v_call: TRBV27; cdr3_nt: TGTGCCAGCAGCTACTCCGGGACTAGCAAATACGAGCAGTACTTC; cdr3_aa: CASSYSGTSKYEQYF
clone_size: once; d_call: NA; j_call: TRBJ1-1; v_call: TRBV5-1; cdr3_nt: TGCGCCAGCAGCTTGTCCTGGGGCACTGAAGCTTTCTTT; cdr3_aa: CASSLSWGTEAFF
clone_size: NA; d_call: TRBD1; j_call: TRBJ2-7; v_call: TRBV7-8; cdr3_nt: TGCGCCAGCAGCCTAGACTTACAGGGGCGCGAGCAGTACTTC; cdr3_aa: CASSLDLQGREQYF
clone_size: NA; d_call: NA; j_call: TRBJ1-5; v_call: TRBV6-6; cdr3_nt: TGTGCCAGCACAGGGTCGGATCAGCCCCAGCATTTT; cdr3_aa: CASTGSDQPQHF
clone_size: NA; d_call: NA; j_call: TRBJ2-4; v_call: TRBV5-6; cdr3_nt: TGTGCCAGCAGCCTACAGGGCCCGGGTCCCATTCAGTACTTC; cdr3_aa: CASSLQGPGPIQYF